The 6 T cell receptor beta chains reported below all come from one sample, sequenced in a study of shared clonotypes between healthy human individuals. Sequenced by immunoSEQ multiplex PCR; TCRdb stores in-frame clones only, minus some. This table holds 1,500,000 or so clones, around 98.5% found once. Sequencing was carried out using naive CD4+ T cells sorted from blood. Subset noted: CD45RA+ positively selected. These receptors were taken from a man aged 25 to 40 in good health.

The chain combines TRBV6-5 with TRBJ2-7; D remains unclear. This CDR3 is 14 amino acids long. CDR1 MNHEY and CDR2 SVGAGI come from the germline V gene. The V end lost 6 bases, the J end lost 0 bases, and 12 bases lay between the germline ends. The CDR3 region has the DNA TGTGCCAGCAGCCGTCCGGGCGGCTCCTACGAGCAGTACTTC. It encodes CASSRPGGSYEQYF.

The J gene is TRBJ2-1, the V gene TRBV5-4; TRBD2 agrees at 9 bases. The CDR3 consists of 12 residues. V lost 1 base, J lost 13 bases, and 3 bases stayed unmatched. CDR1 and CDR2 from the germline V gene are SGHNT and YYREEE (reference sequence). The CDR3 loop reads CASSLPSGAQFF. CDR3 nucleotide sequence: TGTGCCAGCAGCTTGCCTAGCGGGGCCCAGTTCTTC. Looking up the rest from reference TRBV5-4 and TRBJ2-1 gives the full variable domain: ETGVTQSPTHLIKTRGQQVTLRCSSQSGHNTVSWYQQALGQGPQFIFQYYREEENGRGNFPPRFSGLQFPNYSSELNVNALELDDSALYLCASSLPSGAQFFGPGTRLTVL.

The chain recombines TRBV10-3 with TRBJ2-5, with TRBD1 identical over 9 bases. The CDR3 runs to 15 residues. Germline CDR1 ENHRY, CDR2 SYGVKD. The V gene end was trimmed by 8 bases and the J gene end by 5 bases; junction bases not matched to a gene: 12. CDR3 protein: CAISGGQGRQETQYF. CDR3 DNA sequence: TGTGCCATCTCCGGGGGACAGGGAAGACAGGAGACCCAGTACTTC.

The CDR3 here is CTSSQHLPPRGTGNTIYF. In DNA form, the CDR3 reads TGCACCAGCAGCCAGCACCTTCCCCCGAGGGGGACAGGGAACACCATATATTTT. The gene calls are TRBV1 and TRBJ1-3; the D call TRBD1 from the table was never checked on the DNA. TRBV1 is flagged as a pseudogene. This CDR3 comprises 18 residues.

V usage is TRBV7-8 and J usage is TRBJ2-6; TRBD2 aligns across 11 bases. V was clipped by 3 bases and J by 0 bases; unmatched bases: 4. Germline values: CDR1 SGHVS, CDR2 FQNEAQ. The CDR3 has 18 amino acids. CDR3 region: CASSFLAGGHSGANVLTF. As DNA, the CDR3 is TGTGCCAGCAGCTTTCTAGCGGGAGGCCACTCTGGGGCCAACGTCCTGACTTTC.

This clone was detected only once. This sequence joins TRBV7-9 and TRBJ2-7, with TRBD1 matching over 9 bases. The CDR3 contains 15 residues. V lost 7 bases, J lost 7 bases, and 14 bases stayed unmatched. The germline V gene has CDR1 SEHNR and CDR2 FQNEAQ (reference sequence). CDR3 DNA: TGTGCCAGCACCACAGCTATGGGACAGGGAACAGAGCAGTACTTC. Protein: CASTTAMGQGTEQYF.